The rows below give T cell receptor beta chains drawn from one sample of a study of cytomegalovirus exposure and HLA in healthy donors. Assay: immunoSEQ multiplex PCR; the TCRdb copy retains only in-frame clones and omits some. In the table there are 150,000 to 200,000 clones, roughly 80% of which are singletons. Sequenced sample: PBMCs. The receptor source for this set is a female donor in good health and CMV-seronegative. Each CDR3 is given with its conserved first and last residue. D genes are given only for firm matches. Clone size is not always given. Where it is, it says once, few, many or a class for expanded clones.

V gene	D gene	clone size	J gene	CDR3 protein	CDR3 DNA
TRBV19	NA	NA	TRBJ2-1	CASSIGRAGGSSYNEQFF	TGTGCCAGTAGTATCGGGAGAGCCGGGGGTAGCTCCTACAATGAGCAGTTCTTC
TRBV28	TRBD1	NA	TRBJ1-6	CASRDSLVNSPLHF	TGTGCCAGCCGGGACAGTCTAGTTAATTCACCCCTCCACTTT
TRBV4-2	TRBD1	NA	TRBJ1-5	CASSQAGDRDQPQHF	TGTGCCAGCAGCCAAGCGGGCGACAGGGACCAGCCCCAGCATTTT
TRBV7-9	NA	few	TRBJ1-3	CSSSFFSGRSGNTIYF	TGTTCCAGCAGCTTTTTCTCGGGGAGATCTGGAAACACCATATATTTT
TRBV19	NA	NA	TRBJ1-5	CASTQAGARLNQPQHF	TGTGCCAGTACTCAGGCGGGGGCTCGACTCAATCAGCCCCAGCATTTT
TRBV5-1	TRBD2	NA	TRBJ2-7	CASSPSGGSFSYEQYF	TGCGCCAGCAGCCCCTCGGGGGGGTCTTTTTCCTACGAGCAGTACTTC
TRBV9	TRBD1	NA	TRBJ2-7	CASSSTTGTGFDEQYF	TGTGCCAGCAGCTCAACTACCGGGACAGGGTTCGACGAGCAGTACTTC
TRBV6-4	TRBD1	NA	TRBJ2-2	CASSTGGPDTGELFF	TGTGCCAGCTCCACAGGGGGGCCGGACACCGGGGAGCTGTTTTTT
TRBV5-1	NA	NA	TRBJ1-1	CASSFEGGYTEAFF	TGCGCCAGCAGCTTCGAGGGGGGGTACACTGAAGCTTTCTTT
TRBV6-7	TRBD2	NA	TRBJ2-7	CASSRARRGAPPYEQYF	TGTGCCAGCAGTAGGGCAAGGCGGGGGGCCCCCCCCTACGAGCAGTACTTC
TRBV6-5	TRBD2	few	TRBJ2-1	CASSPVAGGYNEQFF	TGTGCCAGCAGTCCTGTGGCGGGGGGTTACAATGAGCAGTTCTTC
TRBV30	TRBD1	NA	TRBJ1-2	CAWSPTPRDRAGYTF	TGTGCCTGGAGTCCTACTCCCCGGGACAGGGCTGGCTACACCTTC
TRBV29-1	NA	NA	TRBJ2-7	CSVETRWGTGTRNEQYF	TGCAGCGTTGAAACAAGGTGGGGAACAGGGACAAGGAACGAGCAGTACTTC
TRBV6-1	TRBD1	NA	TRBJ1-5	CASSLTGGGNQPQHF	TGTGCCAGCAGTTTGACAGGGGGAGGCAATCAGCCCCAGCATTTT
TRBV6-5	TRBD1	NA	TRBJ1-2	CASSPRTGGYGYTF	TGTGCCAGCAGCCCCCGGACAGGGGGATATGGCTACACCTTC
TRBV6-1	TRBD2	NA	TRBJ2-3	CASSGVGLASTDTQYF	TGTGCCAGCAGTGGCGTAGGACTAGCGAGCACAGATACGCAATATTTT
TRBV6-1	NA	few	TRBJ2-2	CASSEGSGNTGELFF	TGTGCCAGCAGTGAGGGTAGCGGGAACACCGGGGAGCTGTTTTTT
TRBV18	NA	NA	TRBJ2-3	CASPQDGGDTQYF	TGTGCCAGCCCCCAGGACGGAGGAGATACGCAGTATTTT
TRBV10-3	NA	NA	TRBJ2-5	CAIRGDLLYETQYF	TGTGCCATCAGGGGGGACTTACTGTATGAGACCCAGTACTTC
TRBV7-9	NA	NA	TRBJ1-1	CASSPQGVAFF	TGTGCCAGCAGCCCCCAGGGTGTTGCTTTCTTT
TRBV19	TRBD1	NA	TRBJ1-2	CASIPGQGAYGYTF	TGTGCCAGTATCCCAGGACAGGGAGCCTATGGCTACACCTTC
TRBV11-3	TRBD1	NA	TRBJ2-7	CASSLGTGISEQYF	TGTGCCAGCAGCTTAGGGACAGGGATTAGCGAGCAGTACTTC
TRBV5-6	TRBD2	NA	TRBJ2-3	CASSWSSGVGADTQYF	TGTGCCAGCAGCTGGTCTAGCGGAGTGGGGGCAGATACGCAGTATTTT
TRBV6-1	NA	NA	TRBJ2-1	CASRLGGNEQFF	TGTGCCAGCAGGCTAGGAGGGAATGAGCAGTTCTTC
TRBV7-9	NA	NA	TRBJ1-1	CASSLSDTEAFF	TGTGCCAGCAGCTTATCAGACACTGAAGCTTTCTTT
TRBV4-2	NA	NA	TRBJ2-7	CASSQTRRVGDEQYF	TGTGCCAGCAGCCAAACCAGGAGGGTTGGAGACGAGCAGTACTTC
TRBV30	TRBD2	NA	TRBJ2-3	CAWAPSGVSTDTQYF	TGTGCCTGGGCCCCTAGCGGAGTTAGCACAGATACGCAGTATTTT
TRBV7-3	TRBD2	once	TRBJ2-1	CASSLPGLAVNEQFF	TGTGCCAGCAGCTTACCGGGACTAGCGGTCAATGAGCAGTTCTTC
TRBV6-5	TRBD2	NA	TRBJ2-1	CASSYQSRGGDEQFF	TGTGCCAGCAGTTACCAATCCCGGGGGGGGGATGAGCAGTTCTTC
TRBV29-1	TRBD2	NA	TRBJ2-7	CSVESGGGEQYF	TGCAGCGTTGAATCCGGCGGGGGCGAGCAGTACTTC
TRBV7-9	TRBD1	NA	TRBJ1-1	CASNTGVGTEAFF	TGTGCCAGCAATACAGGGGTGGGCACTGAAGCTTTCTTT
TRBV28	TRBD1	NA	TRBJ1-5	CASSLSQGPSQPQHF	TGTGCCAGCAGTTTGTCACAGGGGCCGAGTCAGCCCCAGCATTTT